Shown below are 4 T cell receptor beta chains from a single sample sequenced in a study of human T cells and chemical hapten exposure. TCRdb recomputed calls from the RACE reads with MiXCR, one row per CDR3 protein. The sample consists of about 120,000 distinct CDR3 sequences, roughly 13% of them appearing once. Time point reported: pre-sensitization, week 0. Treatment denoted: therapeutic diphenylcyclopropenone sensitization with weekly scalp DPC. Source: whole blood, taken in connection with sensitization to the hapten diphenylcyclopropenone (DPC). Receptors were obtained from a woman between 18 and 29 years old with alopecia areata. Some clones in this sample may be carry-over from other donors' samples.

The chain uses TRBV19 and TRBJ2-7; D not certain. From germline, CDR1 is LNHDA and CDR2 SQIVND (reference sequence). The CDR3 is 16 residues long. V was trimmed by 3 bases and J by 5 bases, leaving 20 bases between them. CDR3 DNA: TGTGCCAGTAGTATGGGCGGCAGGAACTCCCATGACGAGCAGTACTTC. This sequence encodes CASSMGGRNSHDEQYF.

This chain joins TRBV20-1 and TRBJ2-1; D might be TRBD1 or TRBD2, each matching 5 bases. The V end was cut by 5 bases, the J end by 8 bases, with 19 bases between. CDR1 is DFQATT and CDR2 is SNEGSKA in the germline V gene (reference sequence). This CDR3 has 14 amino acids. The CDR3 bases are TGCAGTGCTGAGAGGGGTAGGGGCGGAGATGAGCAGTTCTTC. Translated, it gives CSAERGRGGDEQFF.

There are many counts of this clonotype. The chain uses TRBV20-1 and TRBJ1-1; tentatively, D is TRBD1 (5 bases). Per the germline V gene, CDR1 is DFQATT and CDR2 is SNEGSKA (reference sequence). The CDR3 length is 15 residues. Deletions cut 7 bases from V and 3 bases from J, with 21 bases between. The CDR3 protein is CSVPGRGRSDTEAFF. The CDR3 nucleotides read TGCAGTGTTCCAGGACGGGGACGGTCGGACACTGAAGCTTTCTTT.

This clonotype was counted between two and nine times. The gene calls are TRBV5-8 and TRBJ2-1; tentatively, D is TRBD2 (6 bases). Trimming cost V 2 bases and J 0 bases, with 9 bases left between them. This CDR3 contains 15 residues. Germline CDR1 SGHTS, CDR2 YDEGEE. CDR3 DNA sequence: TGTGCCAGCAGCTTTTTCGGGAGCTCCTACAATGAGCAGTTCTTC. It is translated as CASSFFGSSYNEQFF.